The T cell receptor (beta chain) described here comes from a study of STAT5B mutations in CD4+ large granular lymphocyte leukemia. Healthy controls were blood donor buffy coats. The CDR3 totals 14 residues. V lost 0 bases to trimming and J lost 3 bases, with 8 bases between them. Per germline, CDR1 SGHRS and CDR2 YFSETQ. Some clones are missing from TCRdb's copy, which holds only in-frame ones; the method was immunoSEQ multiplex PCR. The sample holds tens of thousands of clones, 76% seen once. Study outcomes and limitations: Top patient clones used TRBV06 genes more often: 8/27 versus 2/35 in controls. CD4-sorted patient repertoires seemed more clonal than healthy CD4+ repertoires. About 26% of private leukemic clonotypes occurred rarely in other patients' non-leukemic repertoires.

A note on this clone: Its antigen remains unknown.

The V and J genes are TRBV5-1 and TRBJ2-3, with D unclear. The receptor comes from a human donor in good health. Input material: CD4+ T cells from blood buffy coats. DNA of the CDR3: TGCGCCAGCAGCTTGGACTGGGGAACAGATACGCAGTATTTT. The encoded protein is CASSLDWGTDTQYF.